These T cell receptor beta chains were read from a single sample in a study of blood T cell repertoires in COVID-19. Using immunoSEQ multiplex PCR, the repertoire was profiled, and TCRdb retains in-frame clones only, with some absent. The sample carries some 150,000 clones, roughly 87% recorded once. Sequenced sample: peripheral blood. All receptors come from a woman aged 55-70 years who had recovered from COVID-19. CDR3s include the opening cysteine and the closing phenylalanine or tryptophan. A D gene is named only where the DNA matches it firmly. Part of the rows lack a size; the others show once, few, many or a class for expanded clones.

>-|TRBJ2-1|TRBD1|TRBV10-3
TGTGCCATCGGGAAGACAGGGGACGATGAGCAGTTCTTC
CAIGKTGDDEQFF
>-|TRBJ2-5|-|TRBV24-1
TGTGCCACCAGTGATTTCAGGGTCCAAGAGACCCAGTACTTC
CATSDFRVQETQYF
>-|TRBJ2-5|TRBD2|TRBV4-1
TGCGCCAGCAGCCAACCCTCGAGCGGGGGGCAAGAGACCCAGTACTTC
CASSQPSSGGQETQYF
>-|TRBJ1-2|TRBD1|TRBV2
TGTGCCAGCAGTGAATTAACAGGGGAGAGCTCCGGGGGCTACACCTTC
CASSELTGESSGGYTF
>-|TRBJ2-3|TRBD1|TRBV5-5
TGTGCCAGCAGCTTCAGACCGGGACAGGGGACAGATACGCAGTATTTT
CASSFRPGQGTDTQYF
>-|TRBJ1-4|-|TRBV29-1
TGCAGCGTTGGACCATTAGCTAGTGAAAAACTGTTTTTT
CSVGPLASEKLFF
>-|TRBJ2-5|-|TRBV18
TGTGCCAGCTCACCACCGTCCCCGGAAGAGACCCAGTACTTC
CASSPPSPEETQYF
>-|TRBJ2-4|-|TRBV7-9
TGTGCCAGCAGTTCGACTGGCACCAAAAACATTCAGTACTTC
CASSSTGTKNIQYF
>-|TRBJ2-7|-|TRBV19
TGTGCCAGTAGTATCGACAGCTACGAGCAGTACTTC
CASSIDSYEQYF
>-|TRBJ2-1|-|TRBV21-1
TGTGCCAGCAGCCGATTGGACAGCTACAATGAGCAGTTCTTC
CASSRLDSYNEQFF
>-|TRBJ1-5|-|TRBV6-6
TGTGCCAGCAGGGCCGCCAGGGGAAACAATCAGCCCCAGCATTTT
CASRAARGNNQPQHF
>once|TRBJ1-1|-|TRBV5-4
TGTGCCAGCAGCGTCGGGGGTGGGAGGGACACTGAAGCTTTCTTT
CASSVGGGRDTEAFF
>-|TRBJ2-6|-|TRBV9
TGTGCCAGCAGCCCACGGGGAAGTGGACCGCGAGTCTCTGGGGCCAACGTCCTGACTTTC
CASSPRGSGPRVSGANVLTF
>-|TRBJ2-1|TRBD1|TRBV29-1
TGCAGCGTTGAAGGTAGGACAGGAAGCAATGAGCAGTTCTTC
CSVEGRTGSNEQFF
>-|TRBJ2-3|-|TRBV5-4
TGTGCCAGCAGCCCGTGGGGGAGGAACACAAATACGCAGTATTTT
CASSPWGRNTNTQYF
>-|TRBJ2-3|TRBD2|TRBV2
TGTGCCAGCAGTGAGGGACTAGCGGGGGGCACAGATACGCAGTATTTT
CASSEGLAGGTDTQYF
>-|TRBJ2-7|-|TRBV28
TGTGCCAGCACCCTCACCACTGAGACCTACGAGCAGTACTTC
CASTLTTETYEQYF
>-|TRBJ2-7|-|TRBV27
TGTGCCAGCAGTCCAGCTCTAGGGCGAGGGCGTTTGTACTTC
CASSPALGRGRLYF
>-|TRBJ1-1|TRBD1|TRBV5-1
TGCGCCAGCAGCCAGGACAGGGCGGACACTGAAGCTTTCTTT
CASSQDRADTEAFF
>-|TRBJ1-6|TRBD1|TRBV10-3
TGTGCCATCAGTGACAAGGGGGCGAGAAATTCACCCCTCCACTTT
CAISDKGARNSPLHF
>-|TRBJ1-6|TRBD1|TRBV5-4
TGTGCCAGCAGCACCCCAGGACAGGGGGCATCGAATTCACCCCTCCACTTT
CASSTPGQGASNSPLHF
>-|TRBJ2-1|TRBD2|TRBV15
TGTGCCACCAGCAGAGTAAGCGGGGTGGATGAGCAGTTCTTC
CATSRVSGVDEQFF
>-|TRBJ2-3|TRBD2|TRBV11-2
TGTGCCAGCAGCTCCAGGGGACTAGCGGGGGGCTCCCCCAGGGATACGCAGTATTTT
CASSSRGLAGGSPRDTQYF
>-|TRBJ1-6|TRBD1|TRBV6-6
TGTGCCAGCAGTTACTCGGAAGGGGGCGGTTCACCCCTCCACTTT
CASSYSEGGGSPLHF
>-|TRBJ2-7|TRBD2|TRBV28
TGTGCCAGCAGTTTAGGACTAGCGGGGTTAGAGCAGTACTTC
CASSLGLAGLEQYF
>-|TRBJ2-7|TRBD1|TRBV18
TGTGCCAGCTCACCGTCGGGACAGGGTCGCGAGCAGTACTTC
CASSPSGQGREQYF
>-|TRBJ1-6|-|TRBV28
TGTGCCAGCGGCGTCCCTAGCTCCTATAATTCACCCCTCCACTTT
CASGVPSSYNSPLHF
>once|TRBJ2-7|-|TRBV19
TGTGCCAGTAGTACGGACGGGGGCTACGAGCAGTACTTC
CASSTDGGYEQYF
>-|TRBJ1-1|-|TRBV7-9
TGTGCCAGCAGCTCACAGGGCTCTTTTTCAGAAGCTTTCTTT
CASSSQGSFSEAFF
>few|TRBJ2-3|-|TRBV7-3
TGTGCCAGCAGCTCGGGAGTGTCAATGCAGTATTTT
CASSSGVSMQYF
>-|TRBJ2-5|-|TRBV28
TGTGCCAGCAGTACCTCGGGACTCTGGGGAGAGACCCAGTACTTC
CASSTSGLWGETQYF
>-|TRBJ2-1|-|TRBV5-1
TGCGCCAGCAGCTTAGGAGGGGGACAGAGCAATGAGCAGTTCTTC
CASSLGGGQSNEQFF
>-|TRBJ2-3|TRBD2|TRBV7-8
TGTGCCAGCGCGAGGAGCGGGGGGGGGAATACGCAGTATTTT
CASARSGGGNTQYF
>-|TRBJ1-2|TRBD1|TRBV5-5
TGTGCCAGCAGCCTAACCGGGACAGGGTGGGGCTACACCTTC
CASSLTGTGWGYTF
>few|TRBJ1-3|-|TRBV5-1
TGCGCCAGCAGCTTGGACAGGGTCGGGACTGGAAACACCATATATTTT
CASSLDRVGTGNTIYF
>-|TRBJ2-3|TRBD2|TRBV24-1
TGTGCCACCAGTGACCCCGTGTGGGCTAGCGGGGGTCAAGATACGCAGTATTTT
CATSDPVWASGGQDTQYF
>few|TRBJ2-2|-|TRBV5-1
TGCGCCAGCAGCTTCTCAGGGGCCGGCACCGGGGAGCTGTTTTTT
CASSFSGAGTGELFF
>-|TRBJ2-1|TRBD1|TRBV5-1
TGCGCCAGCAGCCACACCGGGACAGGGAAGAATGAGCAGTTCTTC
CASSHTGTGKNEQFF
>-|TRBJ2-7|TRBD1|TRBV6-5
TGTGCCAGCAGTAAACAGGGGTACGAGCAGTACTTC
CASSKQGYEQYF
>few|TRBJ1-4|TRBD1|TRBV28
TGTGCCAGCAGTTCCCCAGGGGGCCATGAAAAACTGTTTTTT
CASSSPGGHEKLFF
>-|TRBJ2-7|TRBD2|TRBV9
TGTGCCAGCAGCGAGACTAGCGGGGCCCCCTACGAGCAGTACTTC
CASSETSGAPYEQYF
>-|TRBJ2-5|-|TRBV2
TGTGCCAGCAGTGGTCAGGGGGAGACCCAGTACTTC
CASSGQGETQYF
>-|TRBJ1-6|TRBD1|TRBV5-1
TGCGCCAGCAGCTTTTTGCCTAGGGGACAGGGGGCCAATCCCCTCCACTTT
CASSFLPRGQGANPLHF
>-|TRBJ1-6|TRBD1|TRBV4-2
TGTGCCAGCAGCCAAGATCTCATGGGACAGGGTTATTCACCCCTCCACTTT
CASSQDLMGQGYSPLHF
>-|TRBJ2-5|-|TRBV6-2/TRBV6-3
TGTGCCAGCAGTTACTTTGCCAGGTCAGAGACCCAGTACTTC
CASSYFARSETQYF
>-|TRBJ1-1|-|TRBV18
TGTGCCAGCTCACCACTACTAGGTGGCACTGAAGCTTTCTTT
CASSPLLGGTEAFF
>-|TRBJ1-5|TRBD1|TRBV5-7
TGTGCCAGCAGCTCCAGGCACCACGGACAGGGAGGTCAGCCCCAGCATTTT
CASSSRHHGQGGQPQHF
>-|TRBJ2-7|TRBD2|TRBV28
TGTGCCAGCAGTTCCCTCACTAGCGGGGGGGCCTACGAGCAGTACTTC
CASSSLTSGGAYEQYF
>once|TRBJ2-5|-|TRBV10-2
TGCGCCAGCAAGGCAGACTGGCAAGGAGAGACCCAGTACTTC
CASKADWQGETQYF
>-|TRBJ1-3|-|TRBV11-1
TGTGCCAGCAGTCTGGAGGAAGGAATTGGAAACACCATATATTTT
CASSLEEGIGNTIYF
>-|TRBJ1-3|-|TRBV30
TGTGCCTGGACCGGAGGGCACACCATATATTTT
CAWTGGHTIYF